These 20 T cell receptor beta chains originate from one sample sequenced in a study of identical twins (dated by TCRdb to 2016 to 2018). Libraries came from 5' RACE. TCRdb names Illumina HiSeq 2000 as the instrument used. TCRdb itself trimmed the public reads at Q25 with fastp, ran MiXCR and retained productive beta chains. CDR3 protein duplicates are merged, each entry listing the most common genes and DNA. This sample has 500,000 to 550,000 distinct CDR3 sequences in its table, and less than 25% of those were observed once. The ten largest clonotypes hold approximately 0.95% of the sample. These same data were also listed under a study on T cells expressing NK-cell markers.

What was sequenced was CD4+ T cells sorted from blood. The receptors derive from a woman under 30 in good health.

The chain has TRBV29-1 and TRBJ2-3, with D uncertain. Germline loops: CDR1 SQVTM, CDR2 ANQGSEA. The CDR3 spans 13 residues. V shed 4 bases and J shed 1 base, with 9 bases lying between them. The DNA of the CDR3 is TGCAGCGTTGCCCCATGGGGCACAGATACGCAGTATTTT. Its translation: CSVAPWGTDTQYF.

This chain links TRBV6-5 with TRBJ2-1; D possibly uses TRBD1 or TRBD2 (5 bases each). V was trimmed by 3 bases and J by 2 bases, leaving 14 bases between them. The CDR3 contains 16 residues. The germline V gene encodes CDR1 MNHEY and CDR2 SVGAGI. Here the CDR3 DNA reads TGTGCCAGCAGTTATGAGGGGATTTTCACCTACAATGAGCAGTTCTTC. This encodes CASSYEGIFTYNEQFF.

This chain joins TRBV10-2 and TRBJ1-1, with a weak D call TRBD1 (6 bases). The germline V gene encodes CDR1 WSHSY and CDR2 SAAADI. Trimming cost V 9 bases and J 5 bases, with 16 bases left between them. There are 13 residues in the CDR3. The CDR3 loop is CASASRGGTEAFF. The CDR3 bases are TGCGCCAGTGCTTCCAGGGGTGGGACTGAAGCTTTCTTT.

In this sample, this clonotype turned up once. The chain combines TRBV27 with TRBJ2-7; 10 bases fit TRBD1. Losses at the gene ends were 8 bases for V and 1 base for J; bases not matched to a gene: 8. There are 15 residues in the CDR3. The germline gives CDR1 MNHEY, CDR2 SMNVEV (reference sequence). CDR3 region: CASRTGGFWSYEQYF. CDR3 DNA sequence: TGTGCCAGCCGGACAGGGGGTTTTTGGTCCTACGAGCAGTACTTC.

This clonotype appeared a few times. The chain has TRBV15 and TRBJ2-7; 10 nucleotides line up with TRBD1. Unmatched junction bases numbered 1, after V lost 0 bases and J lost 2 bases. CDR1 is LNHNV and CDR2 is YYDKDF in the germline V gene (reference sequence). This CDR3 contains 15 residues. The CDR3, as DNA: TGTGCCACCAGCAGAGATGGGACAGGGGCCTACGAGCAGTACTTC. Residues: CATSRDGTGAYEQYF. Together with reference TRBV15 and TRBJ2-7, the CDR3 gives the full variable domain: DAMVIQNPRYQVTQFGKPVTLSCSQTLNHNVMYWYQQKSSQAPKLLFHYYDKDFNNEADTPDNFQSRRPNTSFCFLDIRSPGLGDTAMYLCATSRDGTGAYEQYFGPGTRLTVT.

The chain has TRBV15 and TRBJ2-1; 14 positions agree with TRBD2. The junction had 8 bases not matched to a gene; V was cut back by 3 bases and J by 4 bases. Germline assignment: CDR1 LNHNV and CDR2 YYDKDF (reference sequence). The CDR3 has 18 residues. CDR3 sequence: CATSRATTSGRGYNEQFF. The CDR3 region has the DNA TGTGCCACCAGCAGGGCTACGACTAGCGGGAGGGGATACAATGAGCAGTTCTTC.

This sequence joins TRBV20-1 and TRBJ2-1; a weak D match, TRBD1 (5 bases). V was cut by 6 bases and J by 12 bases, with 21 bases left in between. This CDR3 comprises 13 residues. Per the germline V gene, CDR1 is DFQATT and CDR2 is SNEGSKA (reference sequence). The CDR3 sequence is CSAKTTAVSGQFF. CDR3 in DNA: TGCAGTGCAAAAACGACAGCCGTATCTGGGCAGTTCTTC.

This clonotype has only a few counts. The chain couples TRBV12-3 or TRBV12-4 to TRBJ2-3, with 12 positions matching TRBD1. The CDR3 is 15 residues long. The V gene end was trimmed by 2 bases and the J gene end by 7 bases; junction bases not matched to a gene: 4. DNA of the CDR3: TGTGCCAGCAGTTTATGGGACAGGGGGCCATATACGCAGTATTTT. It specifies CASSLWDRGPYTQYF.

The chain has TRBV6-5 and TRBJ2-7; TRBD2 might be the D (5 bases). CDR3 length equals 14 residues. CDR1 and CDR2 (germline): MNHEY, SVGAGI. Deletions cut 4 bases from V and 6 bases from J, with 16 bases between. CDR3 in amino acids: CASSFGGSMGEQYF. DNA for the CDR3: TGTGCCAGCAGTTTTGGCGGGTCTATGGGCGAGCAGTACTTC.

Note on this clonotype: The conserved phenylalanine or tryptophan normally closing the CDR3 is absent here, so this likely arose from a read error. The DNA is omitted, as the CDR3 cannot be located on it reliably, and the CDR3 follows TCRdb's listing. The rearrangement links TRBV2 to TRBJ2-7; TRBD1, the table's D call, lacks a check against the DNA. Germline V gene data show CDR1 as SNHLY and CDR2 as FYNNEI. The CDR3 totals 8 residues, both ends included. CDR3 sequence reads: CVPNILMR.

The chain couples TRBV6-2 or TRBV6-3 to TRBJ2-7; D unclear. The CDR3 has 12 residues. Germline assignment: CDR1 MNHEY and CDR2 SVGEGT. Between the trimmed V and J ends, which lost 5 bases and 6 bases, there was a span of 11 bases. CDR3: CASSVGVIEQYF. The CDR3 DNA sequence: TGTGCCAGCAGTGTAGGAGTAATCGAGCAGTACTTC.

The genes are TRBV7-9 and TRBJ2-7; 8 bases are a match to TRBD2. This CDR3 region has 15 residues. Germline CDR1 reads SEHNR; CDR2 reads FQNEAQ (reference sequence). V lost 5 bases to trimming and J lost 7 bases; unmatched junction nucleotides: 13. CDR3: CASSPQRGSLWEQYF. In DNA form, the CDR3 reads TGTGCCAGCAGCCCCCAGCGGGGGTCCTTGTGGGAGCAGTACTTC.

This clonotype showed up just a few times. The rearrangement links TRBV5-1 to TRBJ2-5; no reliable D call. The germline V gene encodes CDR1 SGHRS and CDR2 YFSETQ. V was pared by 4 bases and J by 7 bases, with 11 bases between. CDR3 size: 12 residues. CDR3 coding DNA: TGCGCCAGCAGCCCCAGGACCGCGACCCAGTACTTC. It is translated as CASSPRTATQYF.

CDR3 DNA: TGTGCCAGCAGTTACGAGCGGGGGGGCCGTGGTACGCAGTATTTT. This gives the protein CASSYERGGRGTQYF. This chain connects TRBV6-5 to TRBJ2-3; 10 bases line up with TRBD2. The J segment lost 8 bases and the V segment lost 2 bases, leaving 7 bases of the junction unmatched. The length of the CDR3 is 15 residues. The germline V gene has CDR1 MNHEY and CDR2 SVGAGI.

This clonotype came up a few times. J is TRBJ1-1 and V is TRBV12-3 or TRBV12-4, with D unclear. This CDR3 region has 14 residues. V gave up 3 bases and J gave up 1 base, with 9 bases separating them. The CDR3 loop is CASSLAYQNTEAFF. The CDR3 DNA is TGTGCCAGCAGTTTGGCGTACCAGAACACTGAAGCTTTCTTT.

The chain links TRBV2 to TRBJ1-2; D not certain. This CDR3 spans 15 amino acids. CDR1 is SNHLY, CDR2 FYNNEI, per germline. The V end was cut by 2 bases, the J end by 4 bases, with 14 bases between. This CDR3 reads CASSETGSALYGYTF. Written as DNA, the CDR3 is TGTGCCAGCAGTGAAACGGGCAGTGCCCTCTATGGCTACACCTTC. The whole variable domain, filled in from reference TRBV2 and TRBJ1-2, reads EPEVTQTPSHQVTQMGQEVILRCVPISNHLYFYWYRQILGQKVEFLVSFYNNEISEKSEIFDDQFSVERPDGSNFTLKIRSTKLEDSAMYFCASSETGSALYGYTFGSGTRLTVV.

The J gene is TRBJ2-1, the V gene TRBV5-1, with 12 bases fitting TRBD2. The CDR3 sequence is 15 residues long. Germline CDR1 SGHRS, CDR2 YFSETQ. After removal of 2 bases from V and 8 bases from J, the junction contained 5 bases not matched to a gene. CDR3 amino acids: CASSFLAGGAHEQFF. In DNA form, the CDR3 reads TGCGCCAGCAGCTTTCTAGCGGGAGGGGCCCATGAGCAGTTCTTC.

CDR3 DNA sequence: TGTGCCAGCAGCGTAGCCGGTGGACGGTCGGGCTATGGCTACACCTTC. Translating it yields CASSVAGGRSGYGYTF. The chain carries TRBV9 and TRBJ1-2, with D hard to call. V was pared by 0 bases and J by 4 bases, with 16 bases between. Germline V gives CDR1 SGDLS, CDR2 YYNGEE. The CDR3 has 16 amino acids.

V is TRBV6-5 and J is TRBJ2-1, with 11 bases matching TRBD2. The CDR3 has 19 residues. From germline, CDR1 is MNHEY and CDR2 SVGAGI. Losses at the gene ends were 2 bases for V and 8 bases for J; bases not matched to a gene: 17. The CDR3 here is CASSYAGLADVTFRDEQFF. The CDR3 DNA sequence: TGTGCCAGCAGTTACGCGGGACTAGCGGACGTAACCTTCCGGGATGAGCAGTTCTTC.

The chain recombines TRBV9 with TRBJ2-6; D unresolved. This CDR3 comprises 15 residues. V lost 0 bases, J lost 4 bases, and 8 bases lay in between. Germline V CDR1 and CDR2: SGDLS, YYNGEE. The CDR3 loop reads CASSVAPLGANVLTF. CDR3 DNA sequence: TGTGCCAGCAGCGTAGCTCCTCTAGGGGCCAACGTCCTGACTTTC.